This TCR beta chain was obtained from a study of T cell repertoires in cytomegalovirus infection. TCRdb called the reads again in MiXCR, with one record for every CDR3 protein. The sample holds about a million distinct CDR3 sequences, roughly 31% seen once. This clonotype appeared once. Its antigen is as yet unknown. Per the germline V gene, CDR1 is MNHEY and CDR2 is SMNVEV (reference sequence). V shed 4 bases and J shed 2 bases, with 8 bases lying between them. The length of the CDR3 is 14 residues. The receptor's source is a human donor in good health (CMV status not recorded). Some clones in this sample may be carry-over from other donors' samples. Sequenced material: cultured CD8+ T cells from PBMCs, taken from culture after CMV antigen stimulation. The chain has TRBV27 and TRBJ1-4, with D possibly matching TRBD1 (5 bases). As DNA, the CDR3 is TGTGCCAGCAGTTGGGGGAATACTAATGAAAAACTGTTTTTT. This sequence encodes CASSWGNTNEKLFF.